Shown below are 5 T cell receptor beta chains from a single sample sequenced in a study of regulatory T cells in long-lasting Graves disease (dated by TCRdb to about 2021). This specimen's time point label, interpreted: persistent/refractory GD, antithyroid drugs over 5 years with positive TRAb. For both TCR sequencing and RNA sequencing, RNA was extracted from PBMCs in TRIzol. Library construction relied on multiplex PCR. Sequencing was carried out with an Illumina HiSeq 4000. CDR3 regions were amplified by Arm-PCR with iRepertoire HTBI primers to construct TCR beta libraries. TCRdb reworked the public reads: Q25 trimming with fastp, MiXCR clone assembly, productive beta chains retained. Duplicate CDR3 protein sequences are folded into a single record with the most common DNA and genes. Within this sample are around 500,000 distinct CDR3 sequences, with around 20% of them counted one time only. The top ten constitute 7% to 9.5% of the sample.

Source: peripheral blood mononuclear cells (PBMCs), taken when the disease was refractory, from a patient treated with antithyroid drugs. The receptor set was obtained from a female donor with Graves disease.

The gene calls are TRBV3-1 and TRBJ2-5; the match to TRBD2 covers 9 bases. Germline assignment: CDR1 LGHDT and CDR2 YNNKEL (reference sequence). The CDR3 is made up of 15 amino acids. V lost 1 base to trimming and J lost 2 bases; unmatched junction nucleotides: 2. The CDR3: CASSQGTSVQETQYF. Here the CDR3 DNA reads TGTGCCAGCAGCCAAGGGACTAGCGTACAAGAGACCCAGTACTTC.

This clonotype was found many times. This chain joins TRBV11-2 and TRBJ1-1; 9 positions agree with TRBD1. This CDR3 comprises 11 residues. The germline CDR1 and CDR2 sequences are SGHAT and FQNNGV. The V gene end was trimmed by 5 bases and the J gene end by 10 bases; junction bases not matched to a gene: 2. CDR3 region: CASSQGQGAFF. In DNA, the CDR3 is TGTGCCAGCAGCCAGGGACAGGGAGCTTTCTTT.

Ten or more counts support this clonotype. The chain is built from TRBV28 and TRBJ2-5, with D unresolved. CDR3 length: 15 amino acids. The germline V gene has CDR1 MDHEN and CDR2 SYDVKM. Trimming removed 7 bases from V and 5 bases from J, with 20 bases in between. The CDR3: CASIPTKGSWETQYF. CDR3 in DNA: TGTGCCAGCATCCCCACTAAGGGTTCGTGGGAGACCCAGTACTTC.

This clonotype was seen ten or more times. The chain combines TRBV20-1 with TRBJ2-7; D could derive from TRBD1 or TRBD2 (5 bases each). The CDR3 spans 15 residues. Trimming removed 0 bases from V and 2 bases from J, with 14 bases in between. Germline CDR1 and CDR2: DFQATT and SNEGSKA (reference sequence). The CDR3 nucleotides are TGCAGTGCTAGAGATCCAGGGACGGCCCCCTACGAGCAGTACTTC. Its translation: CSARDPGTAPYEQYF.

In its sample, this clonotype was seen many times. CDR3 loop: CASSLPGETGYGYTF. CDR3 nucleotides: TGTGCCAGCAGCCTCCCCGGTGAGACAGGATATGGCTACACCTTC. The V call is TRBV5-6, the J call TRBJ1-2, with a possible D match to TRBD1 (6 bases). The CDR3 totals 15 residues. The germline CDR1 and CDR2 sequences are SGHDT and YYEEEE. The V end was cut by 4 bases, the J end by 5 bases, with 18 bases between.